The source of this TCR beta chain is a study of T cell responses to AZD1222 COVID-19 vaccine (dated by TCRdb to the early 2020s). General notes on the study: TCR sequencing was performed for roughly 240 trial participants, of whom roughly 200 were given two doses of AZD1222 and approximately 26 were given two doses of MenACWY control vaccine. Trial participants were enrolled by age into 18-55, 56-69 and 70-plus year subgroups, with roughly 150, 30 and 60 TCR-sequenced participants respectively. Broader findings and caveats from the paper: Participants were mostly white British, with more females than males. The authors suggested clonal diversity may have been underestimated. Spike-specific TCR breadth and depth rose significantly after two AZD1222 doses compared with day 0 and with MenACWY recipients. Because no samples from the day 14 peak response were available, repertoires could be characterized only after the peak T cell response. In the small 56-69-year group, the increase in depth fell short of significance, most likely because of low power. Conclusions about previously exposed vaccinees were limited because only five to seven AZD1222 recipients were SARS-CoV-2 seropositive at baseline. Reportedly, close to half of the unique spike-specific TCRs recognized epitopes lying outside the regions that are mutated in the B.1.351 and B.1.1.7 variants. The vaccine-associated CD4 TCRs covered the entire spike protein, and the dominant responses fell in regions 160-218 and 743-854.

The time point label of this sample denotes: about 28 days (+/-7) after the second vaccine dose. AZD1222 recipients given second doses at about 4 weeks or at about 12 weeks were pooled, since spike-specific TCR depth and breadth were not found to differ between the two schedules. Samples from vaccinated people were obtained from the UK trials COV001 and COV002, which included a single-blind randomized controlled phase 2/3 trial of AZD1222 (ChAdOx1 nCoV-19) in healthy adults. Trial participant PBMC samples were collected at day 0 and day 28 after the second dose for TCRbeta chain sequencing. About this clone: Its antigen is currently not known. There are no base qualities to consult, and no much larger clone falls within one base.

The CDR3 regions of human TCRbeta chains were analyzed by immunosequencing. The authors' analysis ran thus. TCRs in the repertoires were compared against a reference library of SARS-CoV-2-specific TCRs that had been generated with the MIRA antigen-specificity platform. Breadth meant the fraction of unique TCRs that were SARS-CoV-2-associated, whereas depth meant the fraction of total T cells that were SARS-CoV-2-associated. Each spike-specific TCR was assigned to its reactive spike region and to a CD4 or CD8 class using the MIRA data. Log10-transformed breadth and depth values were compared by one-way ANOVA with Sidak's multiple comparisons tests. This immuneACCESS table, as held by TCRdb, lists in-frame sequences with V and J called but not all clones. Of the missing ones, under half trace to an unresolved V gene in checked studies; the others have no known cause. From that table come the V and J calls and clone size; the DNA was used to work out D and trimming. The sample table lists about 42,000 clones, around 89% of them with a count of one. The leading ten clones occupy 20% to 30% of the sample.

The germline V gene sets CDR1 to SGHTA and CDR2 to FQGNSA. The CDR3 starts with the cysteine, ends with the phenylalanine, and has 12 residues. Only the CDR3 DNA is retained, 36 bases long and in frame from the first base. Between the V and J ends, shortened by 6 bases and 7 bases respectively, the junction contains 13 bases. The receptor was derived from an adult who received the AZD1222 COVID-19 vaccine. The input for sequencing was peripheral blood, taken 28 days after the second AZD1222 dose. The rearranged chain carries TRBV7-2 and TRBJ2-7, with no confident D gene call. Here the CDR3 is given as CASSYVAAEQYF. The sequence in DNA is TGTGCCAGCAGTTATGTGGCGGCGGAGCAGTACTTC.